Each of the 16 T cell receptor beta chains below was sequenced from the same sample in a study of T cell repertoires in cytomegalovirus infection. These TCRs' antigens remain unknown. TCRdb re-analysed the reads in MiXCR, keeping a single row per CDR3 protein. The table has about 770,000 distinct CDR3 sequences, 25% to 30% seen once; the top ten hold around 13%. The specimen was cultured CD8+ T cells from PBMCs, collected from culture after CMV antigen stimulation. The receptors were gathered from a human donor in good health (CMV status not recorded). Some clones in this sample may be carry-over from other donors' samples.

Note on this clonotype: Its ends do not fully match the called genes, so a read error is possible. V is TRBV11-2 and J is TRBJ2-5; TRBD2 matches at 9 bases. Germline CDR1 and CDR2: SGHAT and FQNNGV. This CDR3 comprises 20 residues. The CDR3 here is CASNLVARERGASFQETQYF. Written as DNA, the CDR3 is TGTGCCAGCAACTTAGTGGCGCGGGAGCGGGGGGCCAGTTTCCAAGAGACCCAGTACTTC.

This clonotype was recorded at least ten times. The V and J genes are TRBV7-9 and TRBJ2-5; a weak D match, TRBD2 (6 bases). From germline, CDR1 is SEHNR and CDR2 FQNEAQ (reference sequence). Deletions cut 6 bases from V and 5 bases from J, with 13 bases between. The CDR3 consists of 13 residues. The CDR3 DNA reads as TGTGCCAGCAGTCCCCCAGGGAGGGAGACCCAGTACTTC. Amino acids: CASSPPGRETQYF. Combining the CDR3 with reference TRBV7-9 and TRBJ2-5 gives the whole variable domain DTGVSQNPRHKITKRGQNVTFRCDPISEHNRLYWYRQTLGQGPEFLTYFQNEAQLEKSRLLSDRFSAERPKGSFSTLEIQRTEQGDSAMYLCASSPPGRETQYFGPGTRLLVL.

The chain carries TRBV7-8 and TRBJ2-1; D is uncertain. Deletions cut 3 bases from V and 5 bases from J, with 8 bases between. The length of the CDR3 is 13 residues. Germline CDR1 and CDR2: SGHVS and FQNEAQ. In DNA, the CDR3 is TGTGCCAGCAGCTTGCAGCAGAACAATGAGCAGTTCTTC. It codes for CASSLQQNNEQFF.

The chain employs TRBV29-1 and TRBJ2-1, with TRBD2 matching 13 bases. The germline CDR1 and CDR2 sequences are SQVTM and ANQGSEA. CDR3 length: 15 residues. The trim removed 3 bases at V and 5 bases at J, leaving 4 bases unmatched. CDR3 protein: CSVDPGLAGNNEQFF. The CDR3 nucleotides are TGCAGCGTTGACCCGGGACTAGCGGGAAACAATGAGCAGTTCTTC.

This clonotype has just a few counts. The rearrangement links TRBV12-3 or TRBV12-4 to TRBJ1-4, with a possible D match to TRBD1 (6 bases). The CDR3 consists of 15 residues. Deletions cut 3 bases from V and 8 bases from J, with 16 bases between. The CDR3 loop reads CASSFSGRGGEKLFF. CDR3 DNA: TGTGCCAGCAGTTTTTCTGGCAGGGGTGGGGAAAAACTGTTTTTT.

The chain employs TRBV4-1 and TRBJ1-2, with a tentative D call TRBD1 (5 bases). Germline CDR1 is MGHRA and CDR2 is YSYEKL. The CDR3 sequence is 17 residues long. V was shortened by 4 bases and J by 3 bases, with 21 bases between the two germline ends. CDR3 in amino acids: CASSPNQAGLTDYGYTF. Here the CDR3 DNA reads TGCGCCAGCAGCCCGAACCAGGCAGGGTTAACGGACTATGGCTACACCTTC.

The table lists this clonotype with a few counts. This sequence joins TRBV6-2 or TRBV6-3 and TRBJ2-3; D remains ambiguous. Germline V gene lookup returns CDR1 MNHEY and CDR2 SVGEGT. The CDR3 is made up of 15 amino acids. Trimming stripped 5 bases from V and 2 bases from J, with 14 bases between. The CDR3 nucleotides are TGTGCCAGCAGTCTCTATTCCCGACCCACAGATACGCAGTATTTT. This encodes CASSLYSRPTDTQYF.

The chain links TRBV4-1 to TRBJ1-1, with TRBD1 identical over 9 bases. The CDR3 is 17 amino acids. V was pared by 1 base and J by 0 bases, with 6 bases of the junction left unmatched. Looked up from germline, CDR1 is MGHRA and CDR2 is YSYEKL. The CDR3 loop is CASSQVNRGRVNTEAFF. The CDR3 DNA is TGCGCCAGCAGCCAAGTTAACAGGGGGCGCGTGAACACTGAAGCTTTCTTT.

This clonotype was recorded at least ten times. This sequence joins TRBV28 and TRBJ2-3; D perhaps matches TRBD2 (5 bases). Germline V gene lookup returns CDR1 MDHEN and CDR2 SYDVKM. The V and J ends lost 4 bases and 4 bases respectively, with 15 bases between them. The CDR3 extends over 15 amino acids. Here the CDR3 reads CASSSNTDSPDTQYF. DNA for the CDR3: TGTGCCAGCAGTTCAAACACGGACTCCCCAGATACGCAGTATTTT.

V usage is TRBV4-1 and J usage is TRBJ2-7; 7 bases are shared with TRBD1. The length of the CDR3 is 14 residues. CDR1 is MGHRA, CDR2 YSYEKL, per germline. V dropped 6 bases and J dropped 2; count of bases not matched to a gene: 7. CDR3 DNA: TGCGCCAGCAGTTACGGGGACAGTACCTACGAGCAGTACTTC. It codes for CASSYGDSTYEQYF.

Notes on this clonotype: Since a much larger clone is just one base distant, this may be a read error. CDR3: CASRSWIITGELFF. The CDR3 DNA sequence: TGTGCCAGCAGAAGTTGGATCATCACCGGGGAGCTGTTTTTT. The V gene is TRBV7-2, the J gene TRBJ2-2; no clear D. Germline assignment: CDR1 SGHTA and CDR2 FQGNSA. This CDR3 contains 14 residues. V lost 6 bases to trimming and J lost 4 bases, with 12 bases between them.

The CDR3 DNA reads as TGTGCCAGCAGCGTAGGCAAAGATACGCAGTATTTT. It encodes CASSVGKDTQYF. The chain is built from TRBV9 and TRBJ2-3; D gene ambiguous. The germline V gene has CDR1 SGDLS and CDR2 YYNGEE. The CDR3 sequence is 12 residues long. With 0 bases removed from V and 5 bases from J, the gap between germline ends came to 4 bases.

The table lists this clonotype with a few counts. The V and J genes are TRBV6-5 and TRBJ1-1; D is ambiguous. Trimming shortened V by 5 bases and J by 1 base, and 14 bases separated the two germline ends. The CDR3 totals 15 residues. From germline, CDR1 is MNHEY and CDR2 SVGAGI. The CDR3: CASSDKQRRNTEAFF. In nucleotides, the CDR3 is TGTGCCAGCAGTGACAAACAGAGAAGGAACACTGAAGCTTTCTTT.

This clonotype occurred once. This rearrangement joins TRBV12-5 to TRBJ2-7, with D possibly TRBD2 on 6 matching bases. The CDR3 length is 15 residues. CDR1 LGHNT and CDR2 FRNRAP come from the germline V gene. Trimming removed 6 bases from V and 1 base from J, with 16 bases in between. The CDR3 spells CASGALRGNSYEQYF. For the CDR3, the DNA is TGTGCTAGTGGGGCCCTCCGGGGGAATTCCTACGAGCAGTACTTC.

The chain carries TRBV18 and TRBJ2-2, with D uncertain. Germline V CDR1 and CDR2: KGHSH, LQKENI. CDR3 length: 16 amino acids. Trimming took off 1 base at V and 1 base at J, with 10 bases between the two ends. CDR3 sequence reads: CASSPLTSQNTGELFF. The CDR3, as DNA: TGTGCCAGCTCACCACTCACTTCGCAGAACACCGGGGAGCTGTTTTTT.

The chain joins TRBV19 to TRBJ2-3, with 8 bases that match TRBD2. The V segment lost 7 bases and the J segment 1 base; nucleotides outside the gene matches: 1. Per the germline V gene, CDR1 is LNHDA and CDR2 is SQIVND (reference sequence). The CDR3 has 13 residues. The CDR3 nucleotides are TGTGCCAGTAACGGGGGGGGCACAGATACGCAGTATTTT. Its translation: CASNGGGTDTQYF.